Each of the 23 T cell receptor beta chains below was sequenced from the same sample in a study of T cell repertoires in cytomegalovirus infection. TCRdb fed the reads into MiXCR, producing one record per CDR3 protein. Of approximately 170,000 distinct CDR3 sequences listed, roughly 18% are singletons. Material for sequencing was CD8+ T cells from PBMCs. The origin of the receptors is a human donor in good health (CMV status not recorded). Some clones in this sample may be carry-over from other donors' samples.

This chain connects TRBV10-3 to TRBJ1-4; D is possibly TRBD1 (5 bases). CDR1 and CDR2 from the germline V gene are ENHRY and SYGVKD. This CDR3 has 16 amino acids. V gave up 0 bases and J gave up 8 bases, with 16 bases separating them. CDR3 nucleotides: TGTGCCATCAGTGAGTCTCCCAGGGCTGTGGAAGAAAAACTGTTTTTT. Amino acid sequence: CAISESPRAVEEKLFF.

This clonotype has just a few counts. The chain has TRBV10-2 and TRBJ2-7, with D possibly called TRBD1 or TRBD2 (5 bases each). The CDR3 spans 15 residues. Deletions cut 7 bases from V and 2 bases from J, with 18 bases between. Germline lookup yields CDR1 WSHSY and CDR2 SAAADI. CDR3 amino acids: CASTMAGTGAYEQYF. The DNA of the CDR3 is TGCGCCAGCACCATGGCCGGGACGGGTGCCTACGAGCAGTACTTC.

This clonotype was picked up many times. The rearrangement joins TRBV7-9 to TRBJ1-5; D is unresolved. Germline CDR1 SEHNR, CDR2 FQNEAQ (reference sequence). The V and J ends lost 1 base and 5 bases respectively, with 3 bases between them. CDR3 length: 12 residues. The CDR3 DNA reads TGTGCCAGCAGCTTAGGGGATCAGCCCCAGCATTTT. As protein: CASSLGDQPQHF.

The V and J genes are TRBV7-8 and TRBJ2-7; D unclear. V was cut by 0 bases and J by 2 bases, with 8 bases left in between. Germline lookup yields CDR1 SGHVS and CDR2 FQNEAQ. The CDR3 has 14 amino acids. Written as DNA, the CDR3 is TGTGCCAGCAGCTTAGCGGGCCCCACCTACGAGCAGTACTTC. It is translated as CASSLAGPTYEQYF.

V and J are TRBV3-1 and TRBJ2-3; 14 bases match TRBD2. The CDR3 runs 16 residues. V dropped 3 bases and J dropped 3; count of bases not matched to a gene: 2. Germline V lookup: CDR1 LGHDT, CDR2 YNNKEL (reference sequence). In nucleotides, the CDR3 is TGTGCCAGCAGCCAGGGGACTAGCGGGAGAACAGATACGCAGTATTTT. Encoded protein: CASSQGTSGRTDTQYF.

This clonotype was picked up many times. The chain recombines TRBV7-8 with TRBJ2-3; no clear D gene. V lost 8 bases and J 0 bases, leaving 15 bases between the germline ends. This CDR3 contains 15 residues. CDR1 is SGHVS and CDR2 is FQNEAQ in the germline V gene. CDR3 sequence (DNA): TGTGCCAGCTCATTGAGTATTGGTAGCACAGATACGCAGTATTTT. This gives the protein CASSLSIGSTDTQYF.

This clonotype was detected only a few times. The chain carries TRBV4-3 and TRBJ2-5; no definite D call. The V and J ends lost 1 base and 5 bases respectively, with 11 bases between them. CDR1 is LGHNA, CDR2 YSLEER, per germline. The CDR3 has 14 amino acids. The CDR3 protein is CASSQVTVGETQYF. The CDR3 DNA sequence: TGCGCCAGCAGCCAAGTAACGGTAGGGGAGACCCAGTACTTC.

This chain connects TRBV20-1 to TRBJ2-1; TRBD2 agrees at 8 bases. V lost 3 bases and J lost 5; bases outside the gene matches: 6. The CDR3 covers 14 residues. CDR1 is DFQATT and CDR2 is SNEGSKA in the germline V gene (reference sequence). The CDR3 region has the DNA TGCAGTGCTAGGTGGCTAGCGGGCGACAATGAGCAGTTCTTC. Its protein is CSARWLAGDNEQFF.

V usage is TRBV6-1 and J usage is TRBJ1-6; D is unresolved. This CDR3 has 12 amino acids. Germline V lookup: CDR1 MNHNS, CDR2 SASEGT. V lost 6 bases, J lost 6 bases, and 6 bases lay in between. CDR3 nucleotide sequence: TGTGCCAGCAGGTCGATTAATTCACCCCTCCACTTT. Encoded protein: CASRSINSPLHF.

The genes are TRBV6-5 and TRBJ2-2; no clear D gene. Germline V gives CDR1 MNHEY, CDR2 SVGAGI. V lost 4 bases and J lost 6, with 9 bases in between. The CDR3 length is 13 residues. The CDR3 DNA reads TGTGCCAGCAGTTCCCAGGCGCCCGGGGAGCTGTTTTTT. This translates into CASSSQAPGELFF.

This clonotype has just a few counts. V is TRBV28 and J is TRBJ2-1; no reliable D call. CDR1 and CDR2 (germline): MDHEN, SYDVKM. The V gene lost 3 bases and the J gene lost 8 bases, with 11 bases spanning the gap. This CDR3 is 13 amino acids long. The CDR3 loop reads CASSLLLLDEQFF. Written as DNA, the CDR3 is TGTGCCAGCAGTTTGTTATTGCTCGATGAGCAGTTCTTC.

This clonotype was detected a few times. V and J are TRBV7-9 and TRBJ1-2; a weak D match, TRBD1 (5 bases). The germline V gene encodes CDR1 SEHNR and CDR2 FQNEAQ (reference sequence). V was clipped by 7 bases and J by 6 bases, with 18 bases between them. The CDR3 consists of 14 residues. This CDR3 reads CASTPRDGRDGYTF. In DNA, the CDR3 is TGTGCCAGCACCCCCAGGGACGGCCGGGATGGCTACACCTTC.

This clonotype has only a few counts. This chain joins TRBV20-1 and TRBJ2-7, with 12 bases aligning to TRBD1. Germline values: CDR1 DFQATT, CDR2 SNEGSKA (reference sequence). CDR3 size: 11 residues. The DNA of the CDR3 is TGCAGCGGGACAGGGGGCGGCGAGCAGTACTTC. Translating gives CSGTGGGEQYF.

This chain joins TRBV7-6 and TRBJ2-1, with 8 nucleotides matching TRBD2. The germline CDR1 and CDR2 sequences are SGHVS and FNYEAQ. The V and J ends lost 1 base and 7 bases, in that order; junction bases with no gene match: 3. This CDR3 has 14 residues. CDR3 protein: CASSLEAGVNEQFF. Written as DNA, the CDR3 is TGTGCCAGCAGCTTAGAAGCGGGAGTTAATGAGCAGTTCTTC.

The CDR3 sequence: CASSPLAGYTDTQYF. In nucleotides, the CDR3 is TGTGCCAGCAGTCCGCTAGCGGGATACACAGATACGCAGTATTTT. The chain recombines TRBV28 with TRBJ2-3, with TRBD2 matching over 9 bases. The germline V gene has CDR1 MDHEN and CDR2 SYDVKM. Trimming removed 5 bases from V and 2 bases from J; junction bases left unmatched: 5. The CDR3 length is 15 residues. Combining the CDR3 with reference TRBV28 and TRBJ2-3 gives the whole variable domain DVKVTQSSRYLVKRTGEKVFLECVQDMDHENMFWYRQDPGLGLRLIYFSYDVKMKEKGDIPEGYSVSREKKERFSLILESASTNQTSMYLCASSPLAGYTDTQYFGPGTRLTVL.

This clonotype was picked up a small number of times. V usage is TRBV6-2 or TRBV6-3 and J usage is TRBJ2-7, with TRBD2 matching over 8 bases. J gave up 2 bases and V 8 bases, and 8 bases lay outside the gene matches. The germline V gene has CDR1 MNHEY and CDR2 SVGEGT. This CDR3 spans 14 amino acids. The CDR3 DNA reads TGTGCCAGCTCGAGACTAGCGCCGACCTACGAGCAGTACTTC. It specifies CASSRLAPTYEQYF.

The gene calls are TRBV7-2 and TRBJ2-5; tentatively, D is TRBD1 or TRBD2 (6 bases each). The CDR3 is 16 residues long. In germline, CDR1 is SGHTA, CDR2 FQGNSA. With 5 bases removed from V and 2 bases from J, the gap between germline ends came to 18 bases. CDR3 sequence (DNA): TGTGCCAGCAGCCCTTGGGGGCGGGGAACGCAAGAGACCCAGTACTTC. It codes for CASSPWGRGTQETQYF.

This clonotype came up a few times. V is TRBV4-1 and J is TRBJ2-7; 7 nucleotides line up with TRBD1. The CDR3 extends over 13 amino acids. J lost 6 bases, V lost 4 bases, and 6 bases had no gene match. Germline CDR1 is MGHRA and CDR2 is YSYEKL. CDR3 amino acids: CASSPDREGEQYF. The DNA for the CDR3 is TGCGCCAGCAGCCCCGACAGGGAAGGCGAGCAGTACTTC.

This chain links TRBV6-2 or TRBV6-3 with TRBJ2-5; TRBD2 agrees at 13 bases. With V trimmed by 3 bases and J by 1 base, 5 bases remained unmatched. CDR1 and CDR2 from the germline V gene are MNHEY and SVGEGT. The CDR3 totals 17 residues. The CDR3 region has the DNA TGTGCCAGCAGTTATCTCACTAGCGGGAGGGGCCAAGAGACCCAGTACTTC. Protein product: CASSYLTSGRGQETQYF.

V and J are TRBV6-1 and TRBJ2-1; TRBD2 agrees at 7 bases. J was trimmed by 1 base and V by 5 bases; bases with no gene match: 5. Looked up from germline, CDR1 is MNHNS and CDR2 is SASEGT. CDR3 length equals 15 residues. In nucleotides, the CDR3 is TGTGCCAGCAGTTGGAGGGAGGGGTCCTACAATGAGCAGTTCTTC. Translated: CASSWREGSYNEQFF.

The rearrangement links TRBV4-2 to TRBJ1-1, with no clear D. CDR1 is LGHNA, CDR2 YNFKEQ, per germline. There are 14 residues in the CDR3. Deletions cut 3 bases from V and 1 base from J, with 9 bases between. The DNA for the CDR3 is TGTGCCAGCAGCCAGTGGGCAGGGAACACTGAAGCTTTCTTT. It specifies CASSQWAGNTEAFF.

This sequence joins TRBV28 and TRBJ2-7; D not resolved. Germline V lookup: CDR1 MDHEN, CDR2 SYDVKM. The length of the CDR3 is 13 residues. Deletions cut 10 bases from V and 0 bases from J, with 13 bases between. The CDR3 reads CATTPRSSYEQYF. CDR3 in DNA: TGTGCCACGACCCCACGGAGCTCCTACGAGCAGTACTTC.

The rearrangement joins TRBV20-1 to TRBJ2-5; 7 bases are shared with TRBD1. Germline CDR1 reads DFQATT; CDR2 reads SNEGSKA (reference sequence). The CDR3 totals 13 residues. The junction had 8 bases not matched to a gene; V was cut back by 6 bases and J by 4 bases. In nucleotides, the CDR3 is TGCAGTGCGGCGAGGGGGCGAGGAGAGACCCAGTACTTC. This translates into CSAARGRGETQYF.